The clone carrying this T cell receptor beta chain was detected many times. What it recognizes is unknown. Deletions cut 5 bases from V and 4 bases from J, with 11 bases between. This CDR3 has 13 residues. Germline V gene data show CDR1 as SNHLY and CDR2 as FYNNEI. This entry belongs to a study of T cells in Graves' hyperthyroidism and ophthalmopathy. General study findings and limits: Most thyroid clonotypes expanded above 0.001 were also detected in blood.

Patients having uncontrolled infection, another autoimmune disease, pregnancy or lactation were not included. What was amplified from RNA transcripts were TCR beta CDR3 regions. The HTBI primer set served for first-round RT-PCR of the TCR CDR3. In TCRdb, the multiplex PCR reads were re-called with MiXCR into one record per CDR3 protein. The sample lists a few hundred thousand distinct CDR3 sequences, roughly 13% occurring once. The V and J genes are TRBV2 and TRBJ1-2, with D uncertain. Sequenced: blood. This receptor was obtained from a woman aged 18 to 35 with Graves' hyperthyroidism. The CDR3 sequence is CASSRGLGYGYTF. The CDR3 DNA reads TGTGCCAGCAGTAGAGGGCTCGGCTATGGCTACACCTTC.